This T cell receptor (beta chain) was obtained from a study of CD8 T cells in Susac syndrome. Study-wide background: Patients with Susac syndrome were therapy-naive, treated with corticosteroids, or treated with intravenous immunoglobulin alone when blood was collected. Study-wide results and limits: Acknowledgment was made by the study that its TCR sequencing and HLA analysis involved a relatively small number of individuals.

Sequencing of TCR beta was performed on blood CD8+ and CD4+ T cells. When the RNA was reverse transcribed, random hexamers were used with an input of about 0.5 to 1 ug. Coverage of TCR beta CDR3 amplification by immunoSEQ multiplex PCR extended to 54 Vbeta and 13 Jbeta. TCRdb re-called the immunoSEQ multiplex PCR reads through MiXCR, storing one row per CDR3 protein. The sample carries 240,000 or so distinct CDR3 sequences, about 96% recorded once. CDR1 is SGHTA and CDR2 is FQGNSA in the germline V gene. Trimming pared 0 bases from V and 4 bases from J, leaving 13 bases between. CDR3 size: 16 residues. Regarding this clonotype: No antigen is known for it.

Sequencing was performed on CD4+ T cells from PBMCs. The source of this sequence is a human donor with Susac syndrome. This chain links TRBV7-2 with TRBJ1-5; the D is unclear. This CDR3 reads CASSLALLGENQPQHF. The CDR3 coding sequence is TGTGCCAGCAGCTTAGCGCTTTTAGGTGAGAATCAGCCCCAGCATTTT.